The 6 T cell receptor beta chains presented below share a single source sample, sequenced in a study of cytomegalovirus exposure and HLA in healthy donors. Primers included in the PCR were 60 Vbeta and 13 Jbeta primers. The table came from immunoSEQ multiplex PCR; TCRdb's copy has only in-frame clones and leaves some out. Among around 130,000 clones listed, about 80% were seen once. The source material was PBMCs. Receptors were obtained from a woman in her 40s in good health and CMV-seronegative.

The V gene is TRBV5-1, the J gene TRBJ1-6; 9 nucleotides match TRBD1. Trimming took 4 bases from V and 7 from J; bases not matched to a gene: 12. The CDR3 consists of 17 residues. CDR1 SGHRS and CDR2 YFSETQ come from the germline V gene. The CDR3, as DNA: TGCGCCAGCAGCCAGTTTACAGGGGGCGTCGGGAATTCACCCCTCCACTTT. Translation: CASSQFTGGVGNSPLHF.

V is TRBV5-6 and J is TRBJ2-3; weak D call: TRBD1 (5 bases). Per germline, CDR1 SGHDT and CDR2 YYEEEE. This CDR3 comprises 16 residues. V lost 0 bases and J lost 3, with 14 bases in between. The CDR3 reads CASSLVTGPWTDTQYF. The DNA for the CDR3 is TGTGCCAGCAGCTTGGTAACAGGCCCTTGGACAGATACGCAGTATTTT. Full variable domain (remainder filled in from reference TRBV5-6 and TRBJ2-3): DAGVTQSPTHLIKTRGQQVTLRCSPKSGHDTVSWYQQALGQGPQFIFQYYEEEERQRGNFPDRFSGHQFPNYSSELNVNALLLGDSALYLCASSLVTGPWTDTQYFGPGTRLTVL.

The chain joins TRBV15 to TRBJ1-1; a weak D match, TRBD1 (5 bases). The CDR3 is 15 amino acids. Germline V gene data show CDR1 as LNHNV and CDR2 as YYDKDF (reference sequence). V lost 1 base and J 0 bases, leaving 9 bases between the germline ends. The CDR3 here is CATSRGQPMNTEAFF. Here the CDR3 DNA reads TGTGCCACCAGCAGAGGACAGCCTATGAACACTGAAGCTTTCTTT. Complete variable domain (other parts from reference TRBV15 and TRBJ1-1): DAMVIQNPRYQVTQFGKPVTLSCSQTLNHNVMYWYQQKSSQAPKLLFHYYDKDFNNEADTPDNFQSRRPNTSFCFLDIRSPGLGDTAMYLCATSRGQPMNTEAFFGQGTRLTVV.

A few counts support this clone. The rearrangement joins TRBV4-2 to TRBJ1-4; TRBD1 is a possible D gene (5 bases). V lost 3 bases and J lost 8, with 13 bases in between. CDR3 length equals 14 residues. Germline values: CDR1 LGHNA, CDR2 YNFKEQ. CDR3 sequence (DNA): TGTGCCAGCAGCCAGACAGCCAGTCCGGAAAAACTGTTTTTT. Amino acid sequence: CASSQTASPEKLFF.

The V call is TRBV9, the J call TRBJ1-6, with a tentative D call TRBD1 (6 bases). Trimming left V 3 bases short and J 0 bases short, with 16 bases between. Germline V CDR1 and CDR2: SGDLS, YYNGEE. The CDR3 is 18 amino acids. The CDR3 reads CASSDKDSSSSYNSPLHF. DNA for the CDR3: TGTGCCAGCAGCGATAAGGACAGCTCAAGCTCCTATAATTCACCCCTCCACTTT. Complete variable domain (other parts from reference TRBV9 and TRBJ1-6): DSGVTQTPKHLITATGQRVTLRCSPRSGDLSVYWYQQSLDQGLQFLIQYYNGEERAKGNILERFSAQQFPDLHSELNLSSLELGDSALYFCASSDKDSSSSYNSPLHFGNGTRLTVT.

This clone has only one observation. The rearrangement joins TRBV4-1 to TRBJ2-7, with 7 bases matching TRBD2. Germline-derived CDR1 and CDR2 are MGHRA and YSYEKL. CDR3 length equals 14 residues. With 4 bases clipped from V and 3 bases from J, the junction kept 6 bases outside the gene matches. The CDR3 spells CASSREGSDYEQYF. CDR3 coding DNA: TGCGCCAGCAGCCGGGAGGGTTCCGACTACGAGCAGTACTTC.